This T cell receptor (beta chain) was documented in a study of T-cell reconstitution after alpha-beta-depleted transplantation in children. Study findings and constraints: Approximately two months post-transplant, alpha-beta T cells reportedly originated from several hundred expanded graft clones. By one year post-transplant, T-cell counts and diversity largely arose from T cells that were newly produced.

This clonotype was observed a few times. The antigen remains unidentified. Using unique molecular identifiers, the investigators prepared the TCRbeta library. TCRdb re-derived calls from the PCR reads in MiXCR, one entry per CDR3 protein. The table has 95,000 to 150,000 distinct CDR3 sequences, 23% seen once. V was pared by 3 bases and J by 9 bases, with 9 bases between. Germline V gives CDR1 ENHRY, CDR2 SYGVKD. This CDR3 comprises 12 residues. The chain has TRBV10-3 and TRBJ2-1, with D possibly being TRBD2 (6 bases). The clonotype was recovered from a male patient under 10 years old who had a stem cell transplant for chronic granulomatous disease, so the T cells may come from the graft donor. Sample: PBMCs, mostly from graft donor cells, taken 180 days after TCRalphabeta/CD19-depleted stem cell transplant. DNA of the CDR3: TGTGCCATCAGTGAAAGAGCGGGTGAGCAGTTCTTC. This sequence encodes CAISERAGEQFF.